This TCR beta chain was documented in a study of blood T cell repertoires in COVID-19. As for the study in general: Spain, Italy and the United States supplied samples that represented acute and convalescent COVID-19. PBMCs, B-cell-depleted T cells, or T cells were the source of the cDNA or gDNA that made up the material.

Per the study methods: Amplifying reference gene primers gave estimates of nucleated cell counts. The assay was immunoSEQ multiplex PCR, and TCRdb's table has in-frame clones only and misses some. That table gives V, J and clone size, and the DNA gave D and trimming. The data contain about 140,000 clones, 88% of them seen just once; the ten biggest clones take up approximately 1.5%. The V and J ends lost 5 bases and 5 bases respectively, with 12 bases between them. The CDR3 extends over 13 amino acids. In germline, CDR1 is SGHAT, CDR2 FQDESV (reference sequence). The rearrangement joins TRBV11-1 to TRBJ1-2, with a weak D call TRBD1 (5 bases). Sequences were obtained from peripheral blood. The clonotype originates from a woman in her forties or fifties with acute or convalescent COVID-19. The CDR3 DNA is TGTGCCAGCAGCATCCGACAGAAGTATGGCTACACCTTC. This codes for CASSIRQKYGYTF.